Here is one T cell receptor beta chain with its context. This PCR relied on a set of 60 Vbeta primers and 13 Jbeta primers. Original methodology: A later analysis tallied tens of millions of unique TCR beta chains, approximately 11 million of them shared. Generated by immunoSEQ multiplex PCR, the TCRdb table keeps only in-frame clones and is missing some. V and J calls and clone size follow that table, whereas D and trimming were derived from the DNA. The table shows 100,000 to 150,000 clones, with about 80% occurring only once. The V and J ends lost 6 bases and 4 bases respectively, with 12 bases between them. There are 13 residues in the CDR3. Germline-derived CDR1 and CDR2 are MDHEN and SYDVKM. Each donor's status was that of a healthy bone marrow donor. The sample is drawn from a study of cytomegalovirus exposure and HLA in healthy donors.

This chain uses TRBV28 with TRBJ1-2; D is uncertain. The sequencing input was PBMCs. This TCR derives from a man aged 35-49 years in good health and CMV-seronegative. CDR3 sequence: CASSPDNSYGYTF. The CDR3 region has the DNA TGTGCCAGCAGCCCTGACAATTCCTATGGCTACACCTTC.